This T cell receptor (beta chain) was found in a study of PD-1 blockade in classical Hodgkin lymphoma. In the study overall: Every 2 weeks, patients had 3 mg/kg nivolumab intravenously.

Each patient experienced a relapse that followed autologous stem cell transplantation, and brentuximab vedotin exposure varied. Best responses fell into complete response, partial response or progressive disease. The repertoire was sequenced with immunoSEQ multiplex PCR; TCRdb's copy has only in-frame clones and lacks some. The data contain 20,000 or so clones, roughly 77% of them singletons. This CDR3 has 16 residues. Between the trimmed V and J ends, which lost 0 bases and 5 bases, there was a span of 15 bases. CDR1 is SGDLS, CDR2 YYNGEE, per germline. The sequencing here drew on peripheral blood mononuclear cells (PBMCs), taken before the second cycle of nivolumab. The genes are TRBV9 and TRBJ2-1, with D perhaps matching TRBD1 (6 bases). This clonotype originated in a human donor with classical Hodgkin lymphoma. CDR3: CASSVALGAGNNEQFF. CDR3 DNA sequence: TGTGCCAGCAGCGTAGCTTTGGGGGCTGGGAACAATGAGCAGTTCTTC.